The 28 T cell receptor beta chains below come from one sample, sequenced in a study of T cell clones after liver transplantation (dated by TCRdb to between 2018 and 2021). The library relied on the immunoSEQ multiplex PCR assay. This immuneACCESS table, as held by TCRdb, lists in-frame sequences with V and J called but not all clones. Of the missing ones, under half trace to an unresolved V gene in checked studies; the others have no known cause. The sample data list tens of thousands of clones, and 60% to 80% of these were observed just once. Around 9.7% of the sample comes from the top ten. The sequencing here drew on CD4+ T cells from blood, taken at the 22-month timepoint. The receptor source for this set is a human patient who received a liver transplant. Some T cells may derive from the graft donor when a transplant has been performed.

This chain links TRBV11-2 with TRBJ1-4, with D possibly matching TRBD1 (5 bases). The CDR3 loop spans 14 amino acids. The germline V and J ends were trimmed by 1 base and 7 bases, with 10 bases remaining between them. Germline V gives CDR1 SGHAT, CDR2 FQNNGV. The CDR3 reads CASSLGGLSEKLFF. DNA of the CDR3: TGTGCCAGCAGCTTAGGGGGCTTGAGTGAAAAACTGTTTTTT.

The chain combines TRBV6-5 with TRBJ1-3, with D uncertain. The CDR3 extends over 14 amino acids. From germline, CDR1 is MNHEY and CDR2 SVGAGI. Trimming stripped 6 bases from V and 2 bases from J, with 11 bases between. The CDR3 is CASRTDSTGNTIYF. The CDR3 DNA sequence: TGTGCCAGCAGAACAGACTCAACTGGAAACACCATATATTTT.

This sequence joins TRBV7-9 and TRBJ2-7; D gene ambiguous. This CDR3 has 16 amino acids. V lost 5 bases and J 2 bases, leaving 19 bases between the germline ends. Germline CDR1 SEHNR, CDR2 FQNEAQ (reference sequence). The CDR3 DNA reads TGTGCCAGCAGCATAGACGGATGGACGGATACCTACGAGCAGTACTTC. Its protein product is CASSIDGWTDTYEQYF.

By proportion, this clone is large. This chain joins TRBV19 and TRBJ1-1; TRBD1 matches at 11 bases. The CDR3 runs to 13 residues. Germline V CDR1 and CDR2: LNHDA, SQIVND (reference sequence). The V segment lost 6 bases and the J segment 14 bases; nucleotides outside the gene matches: 11. The CDR3 DNA is TGTGCCAGTAGGATACCGGGACAGGGGGTAACCTTCTTT. Translating it yields CASRIPGQGVTFF.

DNA for the CDR3: TGTGCCAGCAGTGAATCTGTTTTAAGGACAGGGGGAAGAAACACCATATATTTT. Translated, it gives CASSESVLRTGGRNTIYF. The chain couples TRBV2 to TRBJ1-3; 10 nucleotides match TRBD1. The V and J ends lost 2 bases and 5 bases, in that order; junction bases with no gene match: 12. The germline CDR1 and CDR2 sequences are SNHLY and FYNNEI. The CDR3 is 18 residues long.

V is TRBV27 and J is TRBJ1-5, with no clear D. CDR3 size: 13 residues. The germline V gene encodes CDR1 MNHEY and CDR2 SMNVEV (reference sequence). The V end was cut by 1 base, the J end by 5 bases, with 6 bases between. CDR3 in DNA: TGTGCCAGCAGTTTATACGGGGATCAGCCCCAGCATTTT. This translates into CASSLYGDQPQHF.

V usage is TRBV7-3 and J usage is TRBJ2-7; weak D call: TRBD1 (6 bases). CDR3 length: 14 residues. CDR1 and CDR2 (germline): SGHTA, FQGTGA. The V gene lost 3 bases and the J gene lost 5 bases, with 14 bases spanning the gap. CDR3: CASSFRGGANEQYF. DNA for the CDR3: TGTGCCAGCAGCTTTCGTGGGGGCGCTAACGAGCAGTACTTC.

The chain has TRBV2 and TRBJ2-1; 10 bases align to TRBD1. The CDR3 runs to 18 residues. CDR1 and CDR2 (germline): SNHLY, FYNNEI. V lost 5 bases and J lost 2; bases outside the gene matches: 12. The CDR3 loop is CASSTGTGVPNAYNEQFF. CDR3 nucleotides: TGTGCCAGCAGTACCGGGACAGGGGTGCCGAATGCCTACAATGAGCAGTTCTTC.

In its sample, this clone was seen once. This chain connects TRBV6-4 to TRBJ1-1; D is possibly TRBD1 (6 bases). The CDR3 is 14 amino acids. The germline V and J ends were trimmed by 4 bases and 1 base, with 10 bases remaining between them. CDR1 is MRHNA and CDR2 is SNTAGT in the germline V gene. CDR3 in amino acids: CASSVEQGNTEAFF. In DNA, the CDR3 is TGTGCCAGCAGTGTCGAACAGGGGAACACTGAAGCTTTCTTT.

The table lists this clone with many counts. The chain joins TRBV28 to TRBJ2-3; the match to TRBD2 covers 7 bases. Germline V gene sequence: CDR1 MDHEN, CDR2 SYDVKM. The V segment lost 5 bases and the J segment 2 bases; nucleotides outside the gene matches: 7. The CDR3 length is 15 residues. The CDR3 sequence: CASSREAGHTDTQYF. The CDR3 nucleotides are TGTGCCAGCAGTCGAGAAGCGGGGCACACAGATACGCAGTATTTT.

V is TRBV30 and J is TRBJ1-2; 8 bases fit TRBD1. Germline values: CDR1 GTSNPN, CDR2 SVGIG (reference sequence). V was pared by 1 base and J by 5 bases, with 9 bases of the junction left unmatched. The CDR3 totals 15 residues. CDR3 DNA sequence: TGTGCCTGGAGTGGGCAGGGGGCCTCCTATTATGGCTACACCTTC. Its translation is CAWSGQGASYYGYTF.

The V and J genes are TRBV5-6 and TRBJ2-7; unclear D gene. The CDR3 runs 13 residues. CDR1 SGHDT and CDR2 YYEEEE come from the germline V gene. Trimming stripped 3 bases from V and 6 bases from J, with 13 bases between. As DNA, the CDR3 is TGTGCCAGCAGCTGGAAAGGTCCGGGCGAGCAGTACTTC. Residues: CASSWKGPGEQYF.

This clone was observed once. The rearrangement joins TRBV9 to TRBJ2-2, with a possible D match to TRBD2 (5 bases). The CDR3 has 16 amino acids. Germline lookup yields CDR1 SGDLS and CDR2 YYNGEE. Trimming pared 0 bases from V and 6 bases from J, leaving 15 bases between. CDR3 sequence (DNA): TGTGCCAGCAGCGTAGCTACGTTGGAGAGGGCCGGGGAGCTGTTTTTT. Protein: CASSVATLERAGELFF.

The V and J genes are TRBV28 and TRBJ2-7, with D perhaps being TRBD1 or TRBD2 (6 bases each). Trimming removed 6 bases from V and 0 bases from J, with 12 bases in between. This CDR3 is built from 14 residues. The germline gives CDR1 MDHEN, CDR2 SYDVKM. The CDR3 region has the DNA TGTGCCAGCAGAGGGGGGCTCGCCTCCTACGAGCAGTACTTC. Translation: CASRGGLASYEQYF.

By share of the sample, this clone is medium-sized. The chain is built from TRBV27 and TRBJ1-6; D gene uncertain. Germline V gene sequence: CDR1 MNHEY, CDR2 SMNVEV (reference sequence). V lost 2 bases, J lost 5 bases, and 10 bases lay in between. The CDR3 totals 15 residues. The CDR3 nucleotides read TGTGCCAGCAGTTTACAAGTACAGAATAATTCACCCCTCCACTTT. Its translation is CASSLQVQNNSPLHF.

The chain has TRBV30 and TRBJ1-6; D gene uncertain. The CDR3 loop spans 14 amino acids. Germline assignment: CDR1 GTSNPN and CDR2 SVGIG (reference sequence). Between the trimmed V and J ends, which lost 3 bases and 7 bases, there was a span of 13 bases. CDR3 coding DNA: TGTGCCTGGAGGGGGAACGGACGAAATTCACCCCTCCACTTT. Residues: CAWRGNGRNSPLHF.

In this sample, this clone turned up once. This chain joins TRBV29-1 and TRBJ1-4, with a tentative D call TRBD1 (5 bases). The ends were cut back, 4 bases at V and 7 bases at J, with 10 bases in the middle. This CDR3 contains 12 residues. From germline, CDR1 is SQVTM and CDR2 ANQGSEA. In nucleotides, the CDR3 is TGCAGCGTTGCTGACAGTGGTGAAAAACTGTTTTTT. Protein product: CSVADSGEKLFF.

This chain joins TRBV27 and TRBJ2-2; 8 bases align to TRBD2. The trim removed 5 bases at V and 4 bases at J, leaving 9 bases unmatched. The CDR3 is 16 amino acids. Germline V CDR1 and CDR2: MNHEY, SMNVEV (reference sequence). The CDR3 loop is CASSPPGGQLTGELFF. The CDR3 DNA reads TGTGCCAGCAGTCCCCCGGGGGGGCAGCTCACCGGGGAGCTGTTTTTT.

This clone was seen just once. The chain combines TRBV19 with TRBJ1-5, with 7 bases fitting TRBD1. Unmatched junction bases numbered 5, after V lost 2 bases and J lost 7 bases. Germline assignment: CDR1 LNHDA and CDR2 SQIVND (reference sequence). This CDR3 contains 14 residues. The CDR3 region has the DNA TGTGCCAGTAGTATACGGACAGGACAGCAGCCCCAGCATTTT. Translation: CASSIRTGQQPQHF.

This chain uses TRBV18 with TRBJ2-3, with 8 nucleotides matching TRBD2. The CDR3 runs 18 residues. Germline assignment: CDR1 KGHSH and CDR2 LQKENI. With 3 bases clipped from V and 0 bases from J, the junction kept 11 bases outside the gene matches. CDR3 sequence (DNA): TGTGCCAGCTCACCCACCCTTGGAGGCGGGGGGAGCACAGATACGCAGTATTTT. Protein: CASSPTLGGGGSTDTQYF.

V usage is TRBV14 and J usage is TRBJ2-7; D is perhaps TRBD2 (5 bases). The germline V gene has CDR1 SGHDN and CDR2 FVKESK. V lost 4 bases to trimming and J lost 1 base, with 14 bases between them. The CDR3 length is 15 residues. DNA of the CDR3: TGTGCCAGCAGCCCCCTCGGCGGGCAATCCTACGAGCAGTACTTC. Protein: CASSPLGGQSYEQYF.

The chain couples TRBV6-5 to TRBJ2-5; D gene uncertain. V gave up 6 bases and J gave up 5 bases, with 7 bases separating them. The CDR3 extends over 11 amino acids. Germline-derived CDR1 and CDR2 are MNHEY and SVGAGI. CDR3 DNA: TGTGCCAGCAGGATGTACGAGACCCAGTACTTC. Translation gives CASRMYETQYF.

The chain joins TRBV19 to TRBJ1-4, with 9 bases identical to TRBD1. This CDR3 spans 15 amino acids. V shed 4 bases and J 7 bases; nucleotides not matched to a gene: 7. Germline lookup yields CDR1 LNHDA and CDR2 SQIVND (reference sequence). The CDR3, as DNA: TGTGCCAGTAGTAAGGAAGACAGGGGGTTTGAAAAACTGTTTTTT. It codes for CASSKEDRGFEKLFF.

The V and J genes are TRBV7-3 and TRBJ1-5, with D unclear. Germline V gene data show CDR1 as SGHTA and CDR2 as FQGTGA. CDR3 length: 14 residues. V was clipped by 5 bases and J by 3 bases, with 11 bases between them. This CDR3 reads CASSPRTANQPQHF. The DNA of the CDR3 is TGTGCCAGCAGCCCCCGCACAGCCAATCAGCCCCAGCATTTT.

This chain joins TRBV19 and TRBJ2-3; the D gene is possibly TRBD1 (6 bases). Germline assignment: CDR1 LNHDA and CDR2 SQIVND (reference sequence). This CDR3 region has 15 residues. With 1 base removed from V and 1 base from J, the gap between germline ends came to 9 bases. The CDR3 DNA reads as TGTGCCAGTAGTATAGGGTCAGGGGGCACAGATACGCAGTATTTT. Translating it yields CASSIGSGGTDTQYF.

CDR3 sequence (DNA): TGTGCCAGCAGCTTGGGGCAGGCCCCCTGGACAGCTTTCTTT. As protein: CASSLGQAPWTAFF. This rearrangement joins TRBV5-6 to TRBJ1-1, with unresolved D. Per the germline V gene, CDR1 is SGHDT and CDR2 is YYEEEE. This CDR3 has 14 amino acids. V was trimmed by 0 bases and J by 10 bases, leaving 16 bases between them.

V is TRBV9 and J is TRBJ1-3, with D tentatively TRBD1 (5 bases). The germline V and J ends were trimmed by 4 bases and 0 bases, with 14 bases remaining between them. The germline gives CDR1 SGDLS, CDR2 YYNGEE. The CDR3 extends over 16 amino acids. In DNA form, the CDR3 reads TGTGCCAGCAGCCCCCAGGGCGCGAGCTCTGGAAACACCATATATTTT. Its protein product is CASSPQGASSGNTIYF.

This clone came up once. The CDR3 here is CASSLTGGKLYEQYF. In DNA, the CDR3 is TGTGCCAGCAGCCTAACGGGGGGGAAACTCTACGAGCAGTACTTC. The V call is TRBV6-5, the J call TRBJ2-7; 8 bases fit TRBD2. The CDR3 has 15 amino acids. The junction had 10 bases not matched to a gene; V was cut back by 6 bases and J by 3 bases. In germline, CDR1 is MNHEY, CDR2 SVGAGI.